What follows describes a single T cell receptor beta chain. Antigen specificity is unknown. The record originates from a study of OX40 agonist ivuxolimab in advanced cancers. TCRdb's copy holds only in-frame clones and misses some; the assay was immunoSEQ multiplex PCR. The sample contains 65,000 to 85,000 clones, approximately 90% of which appear only once. Points from the study as a whole: There was clonal expansion of CD4+ and CD8+ blood T cells by week 6 at 0.1 to 3.0 mg/kg.

CDR3 length: 15 amino acids. Germline V gene data show CDR1 as SGHDN and CDR2 as FVKESK. The V and J ends lost 0 bases and 7 bases respectively, with 15 bases between them. The source is an adult with an advanced solid tumor such as melanoma, head and neck, liver or kidney cancer. This chain joins TRBV14 and TRBJ2-5; D might be TRBD2 (5 bases). Here the sequenced sample was CD4+ or CD8+ T cells sorted from blood, taken in a trial of the OX40 agonist ivuxolimab. CDR3 sequence reads: CASSQERDALRTQYF. The CDR3 nucleotides are TGTGCCAGCAGCCAAGAGAGGGATGCCTTAAGGACCCAGTACTTC. The variable domain in full, completed from reference TRBV14 and TRBJ2-5, reads EAGVTQFPSHSVIEKGQTVTLRCDPISGHDNLYWYRRVMGKEIKFLLHFVKESKQDESGMPNNRFLAERTGGTYSTLKVQPAELEDSGVYFCASSQERDALRTQYFGPGTRLLVL.